The clone carrying this T cell receptor beta chain was observed a few times. This entry belongs to a study of blood T cell repertoires in COVID-19. For the study at large: COVID-19 samples collected from the United States, Italy and Spain covered acute and convalescent phases.

As originally analysed: Cell counts per sample came from amplifying reference gene primers. Only in-frame clones appear in the TCRdb table, and some are missing; sequencing was by immunoSEQ multiplex PCR. V and J calls and clone size come straight from that table; D and trimming were deduced from the DNA. The table lists some 200,000 clones, over 75% of them singletons. Trimming took 7 bases from V and 4 from J; bases not matched to a gene: 1. CDR3 length: 13 residues. Germline loops: CDR1 MRHNA, CDR2 SNTAGT. The chain has TRBV6-4 and TRBJ2-1, with 10 bases aligning to TRBD2. The TCR comes from an elderly man with acute or convalescent COVID-19. The sequencing input was peripheral blood. Written as DNA, the CDR3 is TGTGCCAGCACTAGCGGGAGATACAATGAGCAGTTCTTC. This codes for CASTSGRYNEQFF.